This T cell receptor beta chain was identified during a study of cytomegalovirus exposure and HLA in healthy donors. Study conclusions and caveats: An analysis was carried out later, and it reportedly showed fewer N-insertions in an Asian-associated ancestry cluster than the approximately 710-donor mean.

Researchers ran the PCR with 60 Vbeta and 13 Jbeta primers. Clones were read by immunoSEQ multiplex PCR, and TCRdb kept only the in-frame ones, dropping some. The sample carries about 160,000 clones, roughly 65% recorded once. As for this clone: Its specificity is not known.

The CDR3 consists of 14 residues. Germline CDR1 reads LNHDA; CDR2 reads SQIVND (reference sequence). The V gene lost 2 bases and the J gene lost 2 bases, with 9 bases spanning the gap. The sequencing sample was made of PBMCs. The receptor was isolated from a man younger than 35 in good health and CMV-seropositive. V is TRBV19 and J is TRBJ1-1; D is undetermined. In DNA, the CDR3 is TGTGCCAGTAGTATACGTCCAGGAAACACTGAAGCTTTCTTT. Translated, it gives CASSIRPGNTEAFF.